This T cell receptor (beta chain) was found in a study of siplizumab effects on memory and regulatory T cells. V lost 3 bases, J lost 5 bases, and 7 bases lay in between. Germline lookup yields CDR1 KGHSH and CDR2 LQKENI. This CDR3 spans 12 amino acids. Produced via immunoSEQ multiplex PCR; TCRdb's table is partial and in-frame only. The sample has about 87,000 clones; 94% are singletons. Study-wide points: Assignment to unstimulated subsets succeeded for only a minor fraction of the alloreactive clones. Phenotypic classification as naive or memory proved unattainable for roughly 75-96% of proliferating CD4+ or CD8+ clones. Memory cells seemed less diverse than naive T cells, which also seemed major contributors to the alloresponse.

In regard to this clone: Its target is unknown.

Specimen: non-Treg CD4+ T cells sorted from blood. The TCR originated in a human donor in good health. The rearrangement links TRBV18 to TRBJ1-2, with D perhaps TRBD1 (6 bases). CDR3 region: CASSPQGYGYTF. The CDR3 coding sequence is TGTGCCAGCTCACCCCAGGGGTATGGCTACACCTTC. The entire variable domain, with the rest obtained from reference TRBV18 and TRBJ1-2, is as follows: NAGVMQNPRHLVRRRGQEARLRCSPMKGHSHVYWYRQLPEEGLKFMVYLQKENIIDESGMPKERFSAEFPKEGPSILRIQQVVRGDSAAYFCASSPQGYGYTFGSGTRLTVV.